This TCR beta chain is drawn from a study of CD8+CD57+ T cells in acquired aplastic anemia. The count of this clonotype is one. This CDR3 is 11 amino acids long. V shed 6 bases and J 11 bases; nucleotides not matched to a gene: 4. CDR1 is SNHLY, CDR2 FYNNEI, per germline. CD8+CD57+ cell expansion, shown by flow cytometry, had occurred in the patients selected for sequencing. Blood sampling was performed on the patients, and none of them had received therapy by then. It was genomic DNA that served as the template for profiling TCR beta VDJ and CDR3. One entry per CDR3 protein, called by TCRdb with MiXCR from the reads. Found here are hundreds of thousands of distinct CDR3 sequences, more than 25% of them singletons; the top ten hold 0.82%.

V gene TRBV2 combines with J gene TRBJ1-5, with TRBD1 matching over 7 bases. The sequenced material came from sorted CD4+, CD8+, or CD8+CD57+ T cells (not recorded which) from PBMCs. The source is a human donor with aplastic anemia. DNA of the CDR3: TGTGCCAGCAGCGACAGGGCGACCCAGCATTTT. Translating it yields CASSDRATQHF.